Sequencing of this T cell receptor (beta chain) was carried out in a study of OX40 agonist ivuxolimab in advanced cancers. Study-wide context: Ivuxolimab was a fully human IgG2 agonistic monoclonal antibody targeting the costimulatory receptor OX40 (CD134). In the dose-escalation cohort, 82.7% of patients were male, and the mean age was around 60 years, with a range of roughly 20 to 80. The point of sequencing TCRbeta in the periphery was to test whether ivuxolimab changed TCR sequence diversity and drove clonal T-cell expansion. Intravenous ivuxolimab was administered to patients every 2 weeks at six dose levels: 0.01, 0.1, 0.3, 1.5, 3 and 10 mg/kg. The paper covers the monotherapy dose-escalation part of the phase I ivuxolimab trial, which included N of about 50 patients. Of the roughly 54 patients in dose escalation, approximately 20 had hepatocellular carcinoma, some 15 had melanoma, 9 had renal cell carcinoma and 9 had head and neck cancer. Patients were allowed to have had prior anti-PD-1, anti-PD-L1 or anti-CTLA-4 therapy, and less than 45% of the dose-escalation patients had previously received checkpoint inhibitors. Three dose-escalation patients achieved partial responses, one with hepatocellular carcinoma and two with cutaneous melanoma.

Results the study describes overall, beyond this receptor: Low levels of normalized T-cell clonal expansion were also seen in some patients who did not respond. Antigen specificity was not determined for the clonally expanded peripheral T cells. After ivuxolimab, expanded clones were on average more numerous among CD8+ T cells than among CD4+ T cells. In partial responders in the 0.1-3.0 mg/kg groups, normalized peripheral clonal expansion was found to be among the lowest, especially among CD8+ T cells. Clonal expansion of both CD4+ and CD8+ blood T cells was observed from baseline to week 6 at doses 0.1 to 3.0 mg/kg.

For sequencing of the TCRbeta CDR3 region, genomic DNA was extracted from the sorted cells. TCRbeta CDR3 regions were sequenced using the immunoSEQ Assay. This is the immuneACCESS table as TCRdb keeps it, with only in-frame sequences that have V and J called. A part of the clones is gone; compared with another copy, unresolved V genes explain less than half, and the rest is unexplained. Present in this sample are around 80,000 clones, around 83% of which were seen just once. The biggest ten clones account for roughly 0.9% of the sample. The trial excluded patients who had a history of autoimmune disease or were on systemic immunosuppression. In every dose cohort, peripheral blood was drawn for TCR sequencing at baseline, cycle 4 day 1, and cycle 7 day 1. Samples were obtained from an open-label, multicenter, first-in-human phase I dose-escalation trial of ivuxolimab. Adults with locally advanced or metastatic head and neck squamous cell, hepatocellular, melanoma or renal cell carcinoma were enrolled in the trial. Before TCR sequencing, CD4+ and CD8+ T cells were separately sorted from peripheral blood.

On this clone itself: Its antigen is currently not known. No much larger clone is present one base from it, and per-base qualities are unavailable.

According to the germline V gene, CDR1 reads LGHNA and CDR2 reads YSLEER. Relative to germline, V is 4 bases shorter and J is 7 bases shorter, with 7 bases between their ends. Including the terminal cysteine and phenylalanine, the CDR3 comprises 12 residues. Only the CDR3 portion is preserved as DNA: 36 bases, with reading frame beginning at the first base. The sequenced sample was CD4+ or CD8+ T cells sorted from blood, obtained in a trial of the OX40 agonist ivuxolimab. Rearrangement joined TRBV4-3 to TRBJ2-2; the D gene assignment is ambiguous. The sequence came from an adult with an advanced solid tumor such as melanoma, head and neck, liver or kidney cancer. The DNA is TGCGCCAGCAGCCTTAGTGACGGGGAGCTGTTTTTT. Its translation reads: CASSLSDGELFF.